These 19 T cell receptor beta chains were all obtained from the same sample, sequenced in a study of blood T cell repertoires in COVID-19. The table came from immunoSEQ multiplex PCR; TCRdb's copy has only in-frame clones and leaves some out. The data contain 50,000 to 55,000 clones, 85% to 90% of them singletons. The sequencing sample was made of peripheral blood. These receptors all come from a man between 60 and 70 years old with active COVID-19.

The chain is built from TRBV6-6 and TRBJ2-7; D is perhaps TRBD2 (5 bases). The CDR3 runs to 13 residues. Germline V lookup: CDR1 MNHNY, CDR2 SVGAGI (reference sequence). V was shortened by 6 bases and J by 3 bases, with 12 bases between the two germline ends. The CDR3 spells CASSAGEYYEQYF. CDR3 in DNA: TGTGCCAGCAGCGCCGGGGAGTACTACGAGCAGTACTTC.

In this sample, this clone turned up once. This rearrangement joins TRBV18 to TRBJ2-7, with D perhaps matching TRBD1 (7 bases). Trimming removed 2 bases at V and 4 bases at J, with 15 bases between. The CDR3 is made up of 15 amino acids. CDR1 KGHSH and CDR2 LQKENI come from the germline V gene. The CDR3 protein is CASSPMEGARYEQYF. The CDR3 DNA follows: TGTGCCAGCTCACCAATGGAGGGGGCGCGGTACGAGCAGTACTTC. The full variable domain, with the rest looked up from reference TRBV18 and TRBJ2-7, is NAGVMQNPRHLVRRRGQEARLRCSPMKGHSHVYWYRQLPEEGLKFMVYLQKENIIDESGMPKERFSAEFPKEGPSILRIQQVVRGDSAAYFCASSPMEGARYEQYFGPGTRLTVT.

This clone occurred a few times. V gene TRBV4-2 combines with J gene TRBJ1-5; D gene uncertain. Germline assignment: CDR1 LGHNA and CDR2 YNFKEQ. With 0 bases removed from V and 2 bases from J, the gap between germline ends came to 8 bases. This CDR3 has 15 residues. The CDR3 sequence is CASSQDAGGNQPQHF. DNA for the CDR3: TGTGCCAGCAGCCAAGATGCAGGCGGCAATCAGCCCCAGCATTTT.

This chain joins TRBV2 and TRBJ2-2; 11 bases map to TRBD1. V gave up 10 bases and J gave up 6 bases; unmatched junction bases: 7. The CDR3 runs to 14 residues. Germline CDR1 SNHLY, CDR2 FYNNEI. This CDR3 is CAITGTGGSGELFF. Here the CDR3 DNA reads TGTGCCATCACTGGGACAGGGGGTTCCGGGGAGCTGTTTTTT.

The chain employs TRBV7-2 and TRBJ2-7; the D gene is possibly TRBD1 (6 bases). The CDR3 has 13 amino acids. With 7 bases removed from V and 3 bases from J, the gap between germline ends came to 13 bases. CDR1 SGHTA and CDR2 FQGNSA come from the germline V gene. In DNA form, the CDR3 reads TGTGCCAGCAACGCCGGACAGATCTACGAGCAGTACTTC. Amino acid sequence: CASNAGQIYEQYF.

This sequence joins TRBV6-5 and TRBJ2-7; D is perhaps TRBD1 (6 bases). This CDR3 contains 13 residues. V was pared by 8 bases and J by 3 bases, with 14 bases between. Germline values: CDR1 MNHEY, CDR2 SVGAGI. The CDR3 nucleotides are TGTGCCAGCGAGTCGCAAGGGGGCTACGAGCAGTACTTC. Its protein is CASESQGGYEQYF.

The CDR3 is CASSKGLAGGPGAKNIQYF. The CDR3 DNA reads TGCGCCAGCAGCAAGGGACTAGCGGGAGGGCCCGGAGCCAAAAACATTCAGTACTTC. V and J are TRBV5-1 and TRBJ2-4, with 16 bases matching TRBD2. J was trimmed by 0 bases and V by 4 bases; bases with no gene match: 7. The CDR3 consists of 19 residues. Germline CDR1 reads SGHRS; CDR2 reads YFSETQ.

CDR3 sequence reads: CASRLGQTYGYTF. CDR3 DNA sequence: TGTGCCAGCAGGCTGGGACAGACCTATGGCTACACCTTC. This chain uses TRBV28 with TRBJ1-2, with 7 positions matching TRBD1. CDR3 length: 13 amino acids. V dropped 6 bases and J dropped 4; count of bases not matched to a gene: 5. Germline values: CDR1 MDHEN, CDR2 SYDVKM.

The J gene is TRBJ2-7, the V gene TRBV5-1; D is possibly TRBD1 (6 bases). Germline V gene lookup returns CDR1 SGHRS and CDR2 YFSETQ. The CDR3 covers 15 residues. The V end was cut by 0 bases, the J end by 3 bases, with 13 bases between. CDR3 nucleotides: TGCGCCAGCAGCTTGGGGACGGGACACTTCTACGAGCAGTACTTC. Translation: CASSLGTGHFYEQYF.

This clone is a singleton in its sample. This rearrangement joins TRBV28 to TRBJ1-3; 11 bases agree with TRBD1. Germline V gives CDR1 MDHEN, CDR2 SYDVKM. V trimming: 8 bases; J trimming: 5 bases; junction bases outside the gene matches: 14. The CDR3 spans 17 residues. This chain's CDR3 is CASASPRGTGGRNTIYF. The CDR3 DNA reads TGTGCCAGCGCCTCCCCGAGAGGGACAGGGGGGAGAAACACCATATATTTT. Drawing the rest from reference TRBV28 and TRBJ1-3, the complete variable domain is DVKVTQSSRYLVKRTGEKVFLECVQDMDHENMFWYRQDPGLGLRLIYFSYDVKMKEKGDIPEGYSVSREKKERFSLILESASTNQTSMYLCASASPRGTGGRNTIYFGEGSWLTVV.

The chain is built from TRBV7-9 and TRBJ2-7; D remains unclear. CDR1 and CDR2 from the germline V gene are SEHNR and FQNEAQ (reference sequence). The V end lost 3 bases, the J end lost 7 bases, and 10 bases lay between the germline ends. CDR3 size: 12 residues. CDR3 loop: CASSFVLWEQYF. The CDR3 DNA sequence: TGTGCCAGCAGCTTTGTACTTTGGGAGCAGTACTTC.

This chain connects TRBV30 to TRBJ1-4; D possibly corresponds to TRBD1 (6 bases). Germline V gives CDR1 GTSNPN, CDR2 SVGIG (reference sequence). Trimming stripped 2 bases from V and 7 bases from J, with 11 bases between. The CDR3 has 13 residues. The CDR3 sequence is CAWSKQGPEKLFF. DNA for the CDR3: TGTGCCTGGAGTAAGCAGGGGCCTGAAAAACTGTTTTTT.

The V call is TRBV5-6, the J call TRBJ2-7, with D possibly being TRBD1 (6 bases). The CDR3 runs 15 residues. Germline values: CDR1 SGHDT, CDR2 YYEEEE. Deletions cut 1 base from V and 3 bases from J, with 14 bases between. The CDR3 loop reads CASSLTGMPYYEQYF. In nucleotides, the CDR3 is TGTGCCAGCAGCTTGACAGGGATGCCCTACTACGAGCAGTACTTC.

This clone was found once. The gene calls are TRBV10-3 and TRBJ2-1; 10 bases match TRBD2. From germline, CDR1 is ENHRY and CDR2 SYGVKD. V lost 8 bases and J lost 4; bases outside the gene matches: 2. The CDR3 extends over 13 amino acids. In DNA, the CDR3 is TGTGCCATCCAGCGGGAGGGGTACAATGAGCAGTTCTTC. It translates to CAIQREGYNEQFF.

This clone was observed once. The rearrangement links TRBV4-1 to TRBJ2-5; 7 bases agree with TRBD1. The V gene end was trimmed by 3 bases and the J gene end by 4 bases; junction bases not matched to a gene: 5. The germline V gene encodes CDR1 MGHRA and CDR2 YSYEKL. The CDR3 sequence is 14 residues long. The CDR3, as DNA: TGCGCCAGCAGCCAGACAGGGTTGAGAGAGACCCAGTACTTC. This translates into CASSQTGLRETQYF.

V usage is TRBV7-2 and J usage is TRBJ2-3; 7 bases are a match to TRBD1. With 3 bases clipped from V and 9 bases from J, the junction kept 18 bases outside the gene matches. This CDR3 is 17 amino acids long. The germline CDR1 and CDR2 sequences are SGHTA and FQGNSA. CDR3 DNA sequence: TGTGCCAGCAGCTTTTTAAAACAGGGGCCCAATCCGGTCACGCAGTATTTT. Protein: CASSFLKQGPNPVTQYF.

J is TRBJ2-4 and V is TRBV9; the match to TRBD2 covers 11 bases. This CDR3 region has 16 residues. J gave up 5 bases and V 3 bases, and 7 bases lay outside the gene matches. CDR1 and CDR2 from the germline V gene are SGDLS and YYNGEE. The CDR3 DNA is TGTGCCAGCAGCGAGGGGACTAGCGGAGGGCAAAACATTCAGTACTTC. Translating gives CASSEGTSGGQNIQYF.

The chain employs TRBV6-5 and TRBJ1-4; 9 bases align to TRBD1. The V gene's germline CDR1 is MNHEY and CDR2 SVGAGI. The J segment lost 7 bases and the V segment lost 5 bases, leaving 5 bases of the junction unmatched. CDR3 length equals 14 residues. CDR3 region: CASSIQGASEKLFF. The CDR3 DNA sequence: TGTGCCAGCAGTATACAGGGGGCGAGTGAAAAACTGTTTTTT.

The rearrangement links TRBV2 to TRBJ1-1; no reliable D call. V was pared by 3 bases and J by 13 bases, with 15 bases between. Germline V gene data show CDR1 as SNHLY and CDR2 as FYNNEI. This CDR3 contains 12 residues. The CDR3 sequence: CASSEMSRGGFF. CDR3 DNA: TGTGCCAGCAGTGAGATGTCCCGGGGAGGTTTCTTT.